This TCR beta chain was identified during a study of blood T cell repertoires in COVID-19. The germline V gene has CDR1 SNHLY and CDR2 FYNNEI. This CDR3 contains 13 residues. V was shortened by 8 bases and J by 6 bases, with 16 bases between the two germline ends. As handled by the study authors: Scientists estimated how many nucleated cells there were by amplifying reference gene primers. The table came from immunoSEQ multiplex PCR; TCRdb's copy has only in-frame clones and leaves some out. D and trimming come from the DNA, and the V and J calls and clone size come from that table. The data contain 200,000 to 250,000 clones, more than 80% of them singletons. One Seattle source followed patients from active infection through their disease course.

The TCR was taken from a man aged 25-45 years with COVID-19, enrolled during active disease. The chain combines TRBV2 with TRBJ1-1, with D perhaps TRBD1 (6 bases). Sequenced material: peripheral blood. As DNA, the CDR3 is TGTGCCAGCTCAGAGGGGGGGTGGGCTGAAGCTTTCTTT. It specifies CASSEGGWAEAFF.